The 27 T cell receptor beta chains listed next were all sequenced from one sample in a study of shared clonotypes between healthy human individuals. Repertoires were generated with immunoSEQ multiplex PCR, while TCRdb's copy carries only in-frame clones and drops some. Of around 1,100,000 clones in the sample, approximately 75% were seen once. Sequenced sample: memory CD4+ T cells from PBMCs. Regarding subset: CD45RA-negative fraction. Every receptor here comes from a man younger than 30 in good health. Some clones in this sample may be carry-over from other donors' samples.

Details on this clone: Other DNA sequences from this sample encode an identical CDR3 as well. V and J are TRBV20-1 and TRBJ2-1; possible D gene TRBD1, 6 bases. Trimming pared 5 bases from V and 9 bases from J, leaving 11 bases between. Germline V CDR1 and CDR2: DFQATT, SNEGSKA (reference sequence). The CDR3 has 11 residues. DNA for the CDR3: TGCAGTGCTGGGCGAGGGGGTGAGCAGTTCTTC. Protein sequence: CSAGRGGEQFF.

The chain combines TRBV11-1 with TRBJ2-7; D perhaps matches TRBD1 (6 bases). V was clipped by 5 bases and J by 2 bases, with 13 bases between them. Germline values: CDR1 SGHAT, CDR2 FQDESV (reference sequence). CDR3 length equals 14 residues. Here the CDR3 DNA reads TGTGCCAGCAGCACCCGGGACACTGCCTACGAGCAGTACTTC. It encodes CASSTRDTAYEQYF.

This chain connects TRBV14 to TRBJ1-1, with D unresolved. V was cut by 6 bases and J by 10 bases, with 18 bases left in between. This CDR3 is 13 amino acids long. Germline V gives CDR1 SGHDN, CDR2 FVKESK. Here the CDR3 DNA reads TGTGCCAGCAGACCGGGTCTCCCCGGCCGAGCTTTCTTT. This sequence encodes CASRPGLPGRAFF.

V gene TRBV5-6 combines with J gene TRBJ1-4; D is possibly TRBD1 (5 bases). The CDR3 covers 13 residues. Trimming removed 1 base at V and 8 bases at J, with 9 bases between. Germline V CDR1 and CDR2: SGHDT, YYEEEE. In DNA, the CDR3 is TGTGCCAGCAGCTTGTTACGGACAGAAAAACTGTTTTTT. Translating gives CASSLLRTEKLFF.

The chain uses TRBV5-4 and TRBJ2-6; tentatively, D is TRBD1 or TRBD2 (5 bases each). Germline V CDR1 and CDR2: SGHNT, YYREEE (reference sequence). The CDR3 has 15 residues. V was cut by 3 bases and J by 2 bases, with 9 bases left in between. In DNA form, the CDR3 reads TGTGCCAGCAGCTCGCGAGGGGCTGGGGCCAACGTCCTGACTTTC. Protein sequence: CASSSRGAGANVLTF.

The chain recombines TRBV7-3 with TRBJ2-3; D is undetermined. The CDR3 loop spans 14 amino acids. With 1 base removed from V and 2 bases from J, the gap between germline ends came to 7 bases. Germline CDR1 SGHTA, CDR2 FQGTGA. The CDR3 spells CASSLRADTDTQYF. As DNA, the CDR3 is TGTGCCAGCAGCTTAAGGGCAGACACAGATACGCAGTATTTT.

The chain employs TRBV5-4 and TRBJ1-1, with 8 positions matching TRBD1. V was pared by 2 bases and J by 0 bases, with 6 bases of the junction left unmatched. CDR1 is SGHNT and CDR2 is YYREEE in the germline V gene (reference sequence). CDR3 size: 16 residues. CDR3 region: CASSLGQGTVNTEAFF. For the CDR3, the DNA is TGTGCCAGCAGCTTAGGACAGGGCACAGTGAACACTGAAGCTTTCTTT.

The chain is built from TRBV11-3 and TRBJ1-1; D is unresolved. This CDR3 is 14 amino acids long. Germline V gene lookup returns CDR1 SGHNT and CDR2 YENEEA. The V and J ends lost 1 base and 1 base respectively, with 7 bases between them. CDR3 amino acids: CASSLGPENTEAFF. The DNA for the CDR3 is TGTGCCAGCAGCTTAGGGCCAGAGAACACTGAAGCTTTCTTT.

The V and J genes are TRBV30 and TRBJ1-2, with TRBD1 identical over 10 bases. From germline, CDR1 is GTSNPN and CDR2 SVGIG (reference sequence). Unmatched junction bases numbered 4, after V lost 1 base and J lost 2 bases. The CDR3 is made up of 15 amino acids. Written as DNA, the CDR3 is TGTGCCTGGAGTGCCCCGGGACAGGGGAACTATGGCTACACCTTC. Translated: CAWSAPGQGNYGYTF.

The genes are TRBV9 and TRBJ2-1; TRBD1 aligns across 9 bases. CDR1 is SGDLS and CDR2 is YYNGEE in the germline V gene. The ends lost 4 bases at V and 4 bases at J; junction bases unmatched: 6. The CDR3 runs 15 residues. The CDR3 here is CASSPLGTGYNEQFF. The CDR3 DNA reads as TGTGCCAGCAGCCCCCTGGGGACAGGGTACAATGAGCAGTTCTTC. The variable domain in full, completed from reference TRBV9 and TRBJ2-1, reads DSGVTQTPKHLITATGQRVTLRCSPRSGDLSVYWYQQSLDQGLQFLIQYYNGEERAKGNILERFSAQQFPDLHSELNLSSLELGDSALYFCASSPLGTGYNEQFFGPGTRLTVL.

The V gene is TRBV7-2, the J gene TRBJ1-5; 7 bases line up with TRBD1. The CDR3 contains 15 residues. Germline V gene lookup returns CDR1 SGHTA and CDR2 FQGNSA. V shed 5 bases and J 3 bases; nucleotides not matched to a gene: 7. This chain's CDR3 is CASSPQGTANQPQHF. The CDR3 DNA sequence: TGTGCCAGCAGCCCCCAAGGGACAGCCAATCAGCCCCAGCATTTT.

The genes are TRBV6-5 and TRBJ2-7; D is possibly TRBD2 (5 bases). CDR3 size: 15 residues. Germline V gene sequence: CDR1 MNHEY, CDR2 SVGAGI. The V and J ends lost 4 bases and 6 bases respectively, with 19 bases between them. CDR3 DNA: TGTGCCAGCAGTTCAACCCCGACTAACCCTGGCGAGCAGTACTTC. Protein product: CASSSTPTNPGEQYF.

This clone was seen a few times. The genes are TRBV7-3 and TRBJ1-1; no clear D. V lost 8 bases, J lost 0 bases, and 10 bases lay in between. The CDR3 spans 13 residues. From germline, CDR1 is SGHTA and CDR2 FQGTGA. The CDR3 DNA reads TGTGCCAGCGGCGTGTTAGTGAACACTGAAGCTTTCTTT. Amino acid sequence: CASGVLVNTEAFF.

The chain has TRBV10-2 and TRBJ2-1; 7 bases match TRBD2. Germline trimming cut 5 bases from V and 1 base from J; bases unmatched to any gene: 5. The CDR3 sequence is 15 residues long. The germline V gene encodes CDR1 WSHSY and CDR2 SAAADI. The CDR3 sequence is CASSFDGGSYNEQFF. DNA for the CDR3: TGCGCCAGCAGTTTCGACGGGGGGTCCTACAATGAGCAGTTCTTC.

At least ten counts were recorded for this clone. Other nucleotide sequences in the sample specify the same CDR3. The rearrangement joins TRBV7-6 to TRBJ2-6; the D gene is possibly TRBD2 (5 bases). The germline CDR1 and CDR2 sequences are SGHVS and FNYEAQ. Trimming left V 1 base short and J 0 bases short, with 7 bases between. The length of the CDR3 is 16 residues. Written as DNA, the CDR3 is TGTGCCAGCAGCTTAGTTGGGAGCTCTGGGGCCAACGTCCTGACTTTC. It codes for CASSLVGSSGANVLTF.

The chain joins TRBV5-4 to TRBJ2-1; 13 bases map to TRBD2. V lost 0 bases and J lost 0; bases outside the gene matches: 6. The germline CDR1 and CDR2 sequences are SGHNT and YYREEE (reference sequence). There are 19 residues in the CDR3. The CDR3 DNA sequence: TGTGCCAGCAGCTTGGGCCGACTAGCGGGAGGCCGCTCCTACAATGAGCAGTTCTTC. It yields the protein CASSLGRLAGGRSYNEQFF.

The rearrangement uses TRBV28 and TRBJ2-7; D uncertain. V was pared by 5 bases and J by 3 bases, with 8 bases between. CDR1 is MDHEN and CDR2 is SYDVKM in the germline V gene. CDR3 length equals 12 residues. CDR3 in DNA: TGTGCCAGCAGTGAACTAAACTACGAGCAGTACTTC. Its translation: CASSELNYEQYF.

The chain couples TRBV15 to TRBJ1-4; the D gene is possibly TRBD1 (6 bases). V was pared by 6 bases and J by 8 bases, with 13 bases between. This CDR3 comprises 13 residues. Germline assignment: CDR1 LNHNV and CDR2 YYDKDF (reference sequence). The CDR3 reads CATRQGGGEKLFF. CDR3 DNA sequence: TGTGCCACCAGACAGGGTGGCGGCGAAAAACTGTTTTTT.

The chain links TRBV5-1 to TRBJ2-7; 7 positions agree with TRBD2. This CDR3 is 16 amino acids long. Germline CDR1 and CDR2: SGHRS and YFSETQ. Unmatched junction bases numbered 14, after V lost 7 bases and J lost 1 base. The CDR3, as DNA: TGCGCCAGCCACCCGTTAGGGGCTAGCGGTTCCTACGAGCAGTACTTC. This gives the protein CASHPLGASGSYEQYF.

This rearrangement joins TRBV2 to TRBJ1-5; 10 bases agree with TRBD1. Germline trimming cut 4 bases from V and 1 base from J; bases unmatched to any gene: 4. This CDR3 contains 16 residues. Per germline, CDR1 SNHLY and CDR2 FYNNEI. CDR3 amino acids: CASSVRQGASNQPQHF. CDR3 DNA sequence: TGTGCCAGCAGTGTTAGACAGGGGGCGAGCAATCAGCCCCAGCATTTT.

The chain employs TRBV9 and TRBJ2-4; 15 bases match TRBD2. J was trimmed by 1 base and V by 3 bases; bases with no gene match: 17. Germline lookup yields CDR1 SGDLS and CDR2 YYNGEE. The CDR3 loop spans 22 amino acids. Here the CDR3 reads CASSDPRTSGRAHPGAKNIQYF. For the CDR3, the DNA is TGTGCCAGCAGCGACCCTAGGACTAGCGGGAGGGCCCATCCCGGCGCCAAAAACATTCAGTACTTC.

V gene TRBV9 combines with J gene TRBJ2-1; 10 positions agree with TRBD2. This CDR3 spans 17 amino acids. Germline assignment: CDR1 SGDLS and CDR2 YYNGEE. After removal of 2 bases from V and 9 bases from J, the junction contained 14 bases not matched to a gene. The CDR3 DNA follows: TGTGCCAGCAGCGTGGGGGGACTAGCGACCCAAATGAGTGAGCAGTTCTTC. The encoded protein is CASSVGGLATQMSEQFF.

The CDR3, as DNA: TGTGCCAGCAGTTTGGGGAGATCCTACGAGCAGTACTTC. It yields the protein CASSLGRSYEQYF. The chain couples TRBV28 to TRBJ2-7; TRBD2 is a possible D gene (5 bases). Trimming pared 3 bases from V and 1 base from J, leaving 7 bases between. This CDR3 is 13 amino acids long. In germline, CDR1 is MDHEN, CDR2 SYDVKM.

This clone has a handful of counts. J is TRBJ2-1 and V is TRBV18; TRBD2 matches at 8 bases. Trimming removed 0 bases from V and 2 bases from J; junction bases left unmatched: 3. From germline, CDR1 is KGHSH and CDR2 LQKENI. The CDR3 has 16 amino acids. Here the CDR3 reads CASSPPGGRPYNEQFF. CDR3 bases: TGTGCCAGCTCACCACCGGGCGGGAGGCCCTACAATGAGCAGTTCTTC.

This rearrangement joins TRBV9 to TRBJ1-4, with 8 bases aligning to TRBD1. CDR3 length equals 15 residues. CDR1 is SGDLS and CDR2 is YYNGEE in the germline V gene. The V and J ends lost 0 bases and 8 bases, in that order; junction bases with no gene match: 6. The chain's CDR3 is CASSVGQGATEKLFF. The CDR3 DNA reads as TGTGCCAGCAGCGTAGGGCAGGGGGCGACCGAAAAACTGTTTTTT.

The rearrangement links TRBV7-2 to TRBJ2-7; D tentatively fits TRBD1 or TRBD2 (5 bases each). The length of the CDR3 is 14 residues. Germline CDR1 SGHTA, CDR2 FQGNSA. The ends were cut back, 5 bases at V and 7 bases at J, with 18 bases in the middle. The CDR3 region has the DNA TGTGCCAGCAGCACATACAGGCTGGGGGAGGAGCAGTACTTC. As protein: CASSTYRLGEEQYF.

The chain combines TRBV5-1 with TRBJ2-7; D perhaps matches TRBD2 (6 bases). Germline V gene data show CDR1 as SGHRS and CDR2 as YFSETQ. Trimming cost V 4 bases and J 3 bases, with 14 bases left between them. The CDR3 extends over 14 amino acids. This CDR3 is CASSRGDGYYEQYF. CDR3 nucleotides: TGCGCCAGCAGCCGCGGGGACGGATACTACGAGCAGTACTTC.